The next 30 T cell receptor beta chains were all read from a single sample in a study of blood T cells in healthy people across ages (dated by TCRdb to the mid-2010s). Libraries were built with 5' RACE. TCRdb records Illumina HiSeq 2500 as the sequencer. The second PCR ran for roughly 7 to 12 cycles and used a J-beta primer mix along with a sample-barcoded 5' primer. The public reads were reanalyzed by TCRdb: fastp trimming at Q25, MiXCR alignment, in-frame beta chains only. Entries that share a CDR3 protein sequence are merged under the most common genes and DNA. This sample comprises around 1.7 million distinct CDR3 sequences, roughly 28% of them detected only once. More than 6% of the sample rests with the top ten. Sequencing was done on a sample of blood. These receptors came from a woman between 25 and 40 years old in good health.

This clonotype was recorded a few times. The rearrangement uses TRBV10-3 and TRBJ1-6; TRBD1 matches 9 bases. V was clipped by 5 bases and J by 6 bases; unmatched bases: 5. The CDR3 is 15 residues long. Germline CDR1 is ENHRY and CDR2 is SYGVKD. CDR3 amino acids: CAISRTGDANSPLHF. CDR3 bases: TGTGCCATCAGTAGGACAGGGGACGCTAATTCACCCCTCCACTTT.

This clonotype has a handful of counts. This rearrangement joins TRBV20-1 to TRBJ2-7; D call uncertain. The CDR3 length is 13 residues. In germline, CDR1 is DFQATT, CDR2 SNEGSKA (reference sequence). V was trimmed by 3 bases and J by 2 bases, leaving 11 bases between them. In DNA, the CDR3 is TGCAGTGCTAGTCCCGCAGGACCCTACGAGCAGTACTTC. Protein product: CSASPAGPYEQYF.

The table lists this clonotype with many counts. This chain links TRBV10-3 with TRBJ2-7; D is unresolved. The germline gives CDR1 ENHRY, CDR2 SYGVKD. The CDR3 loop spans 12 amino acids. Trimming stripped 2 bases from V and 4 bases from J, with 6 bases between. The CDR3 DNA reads TGTGCCATCAGTGAGCAGGTATACGAGCAGTACTTC. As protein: CAISEQVYEQYF.

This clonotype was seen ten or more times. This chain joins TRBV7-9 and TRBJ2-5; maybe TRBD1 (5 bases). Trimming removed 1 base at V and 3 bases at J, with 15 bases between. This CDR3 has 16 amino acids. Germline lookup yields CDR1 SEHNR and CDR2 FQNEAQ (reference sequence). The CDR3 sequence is CASSLDRLTLEETQYF. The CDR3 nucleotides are TGTGCCAGCAGCTTAGACAGGTTGACCCTCGAAGAGACCCAGTACTTC.

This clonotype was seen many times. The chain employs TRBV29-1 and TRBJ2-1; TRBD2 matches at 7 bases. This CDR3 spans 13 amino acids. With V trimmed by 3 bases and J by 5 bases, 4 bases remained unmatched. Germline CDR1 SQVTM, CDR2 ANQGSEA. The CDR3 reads CSVDSSGNNEQFF. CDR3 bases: TGCAGCGTTGATTCTAGCGGAAACAATGAGCAGTTCTTC.

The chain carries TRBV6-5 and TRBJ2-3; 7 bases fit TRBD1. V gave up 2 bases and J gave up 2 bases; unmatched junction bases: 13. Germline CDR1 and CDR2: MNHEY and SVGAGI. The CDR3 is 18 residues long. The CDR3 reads CASSYVGTARSHTDTQYF. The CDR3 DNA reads TGTGCCAGCAGTTACGTCGGGACAGCCAGATCCCACACAGATACGCAGTATTTT.

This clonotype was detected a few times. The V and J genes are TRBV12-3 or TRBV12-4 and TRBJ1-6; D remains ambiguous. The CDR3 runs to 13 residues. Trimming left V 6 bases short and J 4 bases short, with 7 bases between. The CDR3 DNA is TGTGCCAGCAGCCAGGAATATAATTCACCCCTCCACTTT. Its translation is CASSQEYNSPLHF.

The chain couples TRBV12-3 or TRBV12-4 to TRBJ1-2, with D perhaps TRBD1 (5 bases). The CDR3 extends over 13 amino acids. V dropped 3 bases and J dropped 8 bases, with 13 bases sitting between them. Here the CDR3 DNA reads TGTGCCAGCAGTTTCACAGACAGTGGGGGCTACACCTTC. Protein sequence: CASSFTDSGGYTF.

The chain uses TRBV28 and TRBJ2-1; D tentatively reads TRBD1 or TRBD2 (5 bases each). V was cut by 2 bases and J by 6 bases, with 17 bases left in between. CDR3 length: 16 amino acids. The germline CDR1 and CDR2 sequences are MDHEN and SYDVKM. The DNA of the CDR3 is TGTGCCAGCAGTTTAGTAGGGGAGCCGAGGATCAATGAGCAGTTCTTC. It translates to CASSLVGEPRINEQFF.

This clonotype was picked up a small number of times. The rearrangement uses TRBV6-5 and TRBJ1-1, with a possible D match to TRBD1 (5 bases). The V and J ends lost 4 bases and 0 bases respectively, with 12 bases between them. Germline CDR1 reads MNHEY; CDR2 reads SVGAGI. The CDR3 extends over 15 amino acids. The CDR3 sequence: CASSSPGTVNTEAFF. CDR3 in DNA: TGTGCCAGCAGTTCCCCCGGGACGGTGAACACTGAAGCTTTCTTT.

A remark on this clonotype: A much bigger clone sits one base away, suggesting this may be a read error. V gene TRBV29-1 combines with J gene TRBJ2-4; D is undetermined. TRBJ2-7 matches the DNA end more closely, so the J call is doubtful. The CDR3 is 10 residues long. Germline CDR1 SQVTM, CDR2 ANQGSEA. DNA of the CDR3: TGCAACGTTGGGGTTAACGAGCAGTACTTC. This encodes CNVGVNEQYF.

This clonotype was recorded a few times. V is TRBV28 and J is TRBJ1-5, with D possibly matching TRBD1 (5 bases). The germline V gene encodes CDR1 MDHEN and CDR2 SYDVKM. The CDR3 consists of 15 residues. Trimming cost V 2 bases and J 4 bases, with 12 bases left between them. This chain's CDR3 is CASSLGTGENQPQHF. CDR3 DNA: TGTGCCAGCAGTTTAGGGACGGGGGAAAATCAGCCCCAGCATTTT. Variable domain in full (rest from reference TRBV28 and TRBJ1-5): DVKVTQSSRYLVKRTGEKVFLECVQDMDHENMFWYRQDPGLGLRLIYFSYDVKMKEKGDIPEGYSVSREKKERFSLILESASTNQTSMYLCASSLGTGENQPQHFGDGTRLSIL.

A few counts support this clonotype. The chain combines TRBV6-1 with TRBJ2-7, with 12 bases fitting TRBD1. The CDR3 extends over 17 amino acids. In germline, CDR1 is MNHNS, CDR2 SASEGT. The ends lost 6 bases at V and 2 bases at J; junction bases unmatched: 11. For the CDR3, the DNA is TGTGCCAGCAGAGCCGGGACAGGGGGCTCCAATACCTACGAGCAGTACTTC. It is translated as CASRAGTGGSNTYEQYF.

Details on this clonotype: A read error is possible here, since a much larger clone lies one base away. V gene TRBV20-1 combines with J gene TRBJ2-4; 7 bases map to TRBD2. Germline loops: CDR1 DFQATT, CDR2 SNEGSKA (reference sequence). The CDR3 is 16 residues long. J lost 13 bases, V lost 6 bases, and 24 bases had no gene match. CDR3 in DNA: TGCAGTGCCCCATTTAACCGGGACTACCCTACACATGAGCAGTACTTC. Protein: CSAPFNRDYPTHEQYF.

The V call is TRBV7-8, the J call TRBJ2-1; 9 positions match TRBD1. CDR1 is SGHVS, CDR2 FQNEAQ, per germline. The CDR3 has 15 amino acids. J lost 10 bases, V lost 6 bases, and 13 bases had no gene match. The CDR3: CASRAGTGFLYEQFF. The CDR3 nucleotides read TGTGCCAGCAGAGCCGGGACAGGGTTCCTATACGAGCAGTTCTTC.

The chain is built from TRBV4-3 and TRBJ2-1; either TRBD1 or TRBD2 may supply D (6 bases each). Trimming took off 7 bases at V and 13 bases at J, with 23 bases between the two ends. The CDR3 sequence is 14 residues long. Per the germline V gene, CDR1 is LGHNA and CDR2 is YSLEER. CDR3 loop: CASNQGTLKETQFF. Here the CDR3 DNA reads TGCGCCAGCAACCAGGGGACTTTAAAAGAGACCCAGTTCTTC.

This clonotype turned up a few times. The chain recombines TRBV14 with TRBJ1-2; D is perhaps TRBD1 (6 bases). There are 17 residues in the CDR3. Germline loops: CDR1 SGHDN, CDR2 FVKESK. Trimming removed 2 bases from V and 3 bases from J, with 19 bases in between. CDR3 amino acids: CASSQRPTNGGHYGYTF. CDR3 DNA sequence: TGTGCCAGCAGCCAACGACCTACAAACGGGGGCCACTATGGCTACACCTTC. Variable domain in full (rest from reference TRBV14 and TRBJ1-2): EAGVTQFPSHSVIEKGQTVTLRCDPISGHDNLYWYRRVMGKEIKFLLHFVKESKQDESGMPNNRFLAERTGGTYSTLKVQPAELEDSGVYFCASSQRPTNGGHYGYTFGSGTRLTVV.

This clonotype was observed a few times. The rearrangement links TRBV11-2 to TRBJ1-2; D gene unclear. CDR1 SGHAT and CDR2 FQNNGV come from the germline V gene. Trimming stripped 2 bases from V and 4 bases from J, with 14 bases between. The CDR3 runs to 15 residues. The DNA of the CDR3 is TGTGCCAGCAGCTTATATGGGAGGTCGGGCTATGGCTACACCTTC. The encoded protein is CASSLYGRSGYGYTF.

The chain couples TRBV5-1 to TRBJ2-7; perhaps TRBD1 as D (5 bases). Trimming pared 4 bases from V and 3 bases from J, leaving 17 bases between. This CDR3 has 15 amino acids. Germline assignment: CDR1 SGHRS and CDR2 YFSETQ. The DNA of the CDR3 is TGCGCCAGCAGCCCTACAGGTGGCCTAGACTACGAGCAGTACTTC. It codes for CASSPTGGLDYEQYF.

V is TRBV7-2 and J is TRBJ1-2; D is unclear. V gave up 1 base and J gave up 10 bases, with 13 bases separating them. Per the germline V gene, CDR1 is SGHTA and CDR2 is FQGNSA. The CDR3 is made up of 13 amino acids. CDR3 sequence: CTSSLGLDTNYTF. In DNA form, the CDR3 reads TGTACCAGCAGCTTAGGATTGGATACTAACTACACCTTC. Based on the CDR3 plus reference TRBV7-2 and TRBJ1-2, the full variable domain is GAGVSQSPSNKVTEKGKDVELRCDPISGHTALYWYRQSLGQGLEFLIYFQGNSAPDKSGLPSDRFSAERTGGSVSTLTIQRTQQEDSAVYLCTSSLGLDTNYTFGSGTRLTVV.

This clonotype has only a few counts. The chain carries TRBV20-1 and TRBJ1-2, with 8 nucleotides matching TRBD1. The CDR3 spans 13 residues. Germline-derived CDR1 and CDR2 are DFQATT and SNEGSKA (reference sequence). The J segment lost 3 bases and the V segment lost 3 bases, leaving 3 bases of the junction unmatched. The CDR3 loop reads CSASLGQDYGYTF. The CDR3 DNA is TGCAGTGCTAGTTTGGGACAGGACTATGGCTACACCTTC.

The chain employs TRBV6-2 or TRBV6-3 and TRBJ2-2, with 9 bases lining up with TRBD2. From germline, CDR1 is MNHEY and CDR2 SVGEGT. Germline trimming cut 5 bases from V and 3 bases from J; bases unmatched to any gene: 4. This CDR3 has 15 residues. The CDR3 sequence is CASSLAGLDTGELFF. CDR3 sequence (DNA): TGTGCCAGCAGTCTAGCGGGGCTGGACACCGGGGAGCTGTTTTTT.

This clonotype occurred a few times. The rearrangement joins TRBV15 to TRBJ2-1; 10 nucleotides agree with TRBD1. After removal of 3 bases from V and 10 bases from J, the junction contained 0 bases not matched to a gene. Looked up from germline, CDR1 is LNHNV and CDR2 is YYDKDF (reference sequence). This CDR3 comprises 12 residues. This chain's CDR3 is CATSRDRGEQFF. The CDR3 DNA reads TGTGCCACCAGCAGGGACAGGGGGGAGCAGTTCTTC.

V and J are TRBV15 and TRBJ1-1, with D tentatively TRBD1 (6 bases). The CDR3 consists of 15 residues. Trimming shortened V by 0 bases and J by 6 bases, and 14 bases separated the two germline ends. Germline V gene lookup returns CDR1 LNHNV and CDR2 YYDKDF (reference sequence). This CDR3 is CATSRDFAGGAEAFF. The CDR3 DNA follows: TGTGCCACCAGCAGAGATTTTGCCGGGGGCGCTGAAGCTTTCTTT.

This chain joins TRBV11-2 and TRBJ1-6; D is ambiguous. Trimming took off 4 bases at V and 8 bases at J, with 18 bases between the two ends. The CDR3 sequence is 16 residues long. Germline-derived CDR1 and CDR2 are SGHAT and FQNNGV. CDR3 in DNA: TGTGCCAGCAGCTCTGGCGCGGTCCCCGGGGATTCACCCCTCCACTTT. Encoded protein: CASSSGAVPGDSPLHF. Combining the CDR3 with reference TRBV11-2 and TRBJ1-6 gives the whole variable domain EAGVAQSPRYKIIEKRQSVAFWCNPISGHATLYWYQQILGQGPKLLIQFQNNGVVDDSQLPKDRFSAERLKGVDSTLKIQPAKLEDSAVYLCASSSGAVPGDSPLHFGNGTRLTVT.

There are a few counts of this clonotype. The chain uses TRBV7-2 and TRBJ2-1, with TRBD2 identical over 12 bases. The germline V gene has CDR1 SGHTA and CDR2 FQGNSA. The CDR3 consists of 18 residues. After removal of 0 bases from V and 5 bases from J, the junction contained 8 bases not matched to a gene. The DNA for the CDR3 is TGTGCCAGCAGCTTAGCCCGACTAGCGGGGGCGAGGCACAATGAGCAGTTCTTC. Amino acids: CASSLARLAGARHNEQFF.

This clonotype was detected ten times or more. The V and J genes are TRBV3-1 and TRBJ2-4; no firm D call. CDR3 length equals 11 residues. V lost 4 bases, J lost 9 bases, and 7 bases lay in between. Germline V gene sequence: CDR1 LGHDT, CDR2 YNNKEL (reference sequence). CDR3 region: CASSPGSIQYF. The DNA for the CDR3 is TGTGCCAGCAGCCCTGGCAGCATTCAGTACTTC.

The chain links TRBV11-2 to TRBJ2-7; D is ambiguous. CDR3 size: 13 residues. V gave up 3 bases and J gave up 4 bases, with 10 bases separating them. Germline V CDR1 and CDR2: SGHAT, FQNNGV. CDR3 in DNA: TGTGCCAGCAGCTTGGGTTATGTTTACGAGCAGTACTTC. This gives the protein CASSLGYVYEQYF. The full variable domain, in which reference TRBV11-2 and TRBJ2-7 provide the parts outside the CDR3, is EAGVAQSPRYKIIEKRQSVAFWCNPISGHATLYWYQQILGQGPKLLIQFQNNGVVDDSQLPKDRFSAERLKGVDSTLKIQPAKLEDSAVYLCASSLGYVYEQYFGPGTRLTVT.

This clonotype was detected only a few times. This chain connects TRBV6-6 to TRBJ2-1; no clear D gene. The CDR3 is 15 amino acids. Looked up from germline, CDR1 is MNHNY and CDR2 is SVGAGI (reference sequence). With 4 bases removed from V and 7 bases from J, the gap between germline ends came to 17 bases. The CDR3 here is CASSSTFPGHNEQFF. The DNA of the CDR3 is TGTGCCAGCAGTTCGACATTCCCCGGCCATAATGAGCAGTTCTTC.

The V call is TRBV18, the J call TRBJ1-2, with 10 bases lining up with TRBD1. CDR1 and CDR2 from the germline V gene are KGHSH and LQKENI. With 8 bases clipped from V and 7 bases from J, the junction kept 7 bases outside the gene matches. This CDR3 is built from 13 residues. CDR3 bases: TGTGCCAGCGCAACGACAGGGGGCCGTGGCTACACCTTC. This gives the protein CASATTGGRGYTF.